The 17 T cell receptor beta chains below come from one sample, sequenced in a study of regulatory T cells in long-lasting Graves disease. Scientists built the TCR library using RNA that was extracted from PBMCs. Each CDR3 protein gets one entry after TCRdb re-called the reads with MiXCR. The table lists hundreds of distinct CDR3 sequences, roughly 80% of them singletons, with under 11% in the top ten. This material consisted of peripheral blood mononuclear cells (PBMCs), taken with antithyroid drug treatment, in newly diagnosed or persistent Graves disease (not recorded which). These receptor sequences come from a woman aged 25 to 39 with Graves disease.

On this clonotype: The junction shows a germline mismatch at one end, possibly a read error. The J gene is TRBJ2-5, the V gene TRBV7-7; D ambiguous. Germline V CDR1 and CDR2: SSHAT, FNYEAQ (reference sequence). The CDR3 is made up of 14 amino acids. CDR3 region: CASSLEVTRETQYF. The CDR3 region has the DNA TGTGCTAGCAGCTTAGAAGTTACTCGAGAGACCCAGTACTTC.

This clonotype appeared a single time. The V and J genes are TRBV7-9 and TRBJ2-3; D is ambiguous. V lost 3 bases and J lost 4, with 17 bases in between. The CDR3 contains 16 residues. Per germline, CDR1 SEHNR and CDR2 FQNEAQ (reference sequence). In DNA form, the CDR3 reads TGTGCCAGCAGCTTGACGGTGGGCCCGGACGCAGATACGCAGTATTTT. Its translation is CASSLTVGPDADTQYF. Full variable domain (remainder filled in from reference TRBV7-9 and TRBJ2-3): DTGVSQNPRHKITKRGQNVTFRCDPISEHNRLYWYRQTLGQGPEFLTYFQNEAQLEKSRLLSDRFSAERPKGSFSTLEIQRTEQGDSAMYLCASSLTVGPDADTQYFGPGTRLTVL.

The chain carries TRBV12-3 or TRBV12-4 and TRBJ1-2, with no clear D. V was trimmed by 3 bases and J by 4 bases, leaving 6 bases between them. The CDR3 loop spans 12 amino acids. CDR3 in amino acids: CASSLSLYGYTF. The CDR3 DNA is TGTGCCAGCAGTTTGTCCCTCTATGGCTACACCTTC.

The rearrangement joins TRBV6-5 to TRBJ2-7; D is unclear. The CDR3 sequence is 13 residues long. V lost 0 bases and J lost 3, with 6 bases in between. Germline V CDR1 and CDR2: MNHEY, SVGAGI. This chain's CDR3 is CASSYSLSYEQYF. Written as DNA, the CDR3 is TGTGCCAGCAGTTACTCGCTCAGCTACGAGCAGTACTTC.

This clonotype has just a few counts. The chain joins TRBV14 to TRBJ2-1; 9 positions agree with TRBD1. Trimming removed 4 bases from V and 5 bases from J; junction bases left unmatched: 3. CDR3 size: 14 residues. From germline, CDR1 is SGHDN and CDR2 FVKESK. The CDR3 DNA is TGTGCCAGCAGCCCCTGGACAGGGGACAATGAGCAGTTCTTC. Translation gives CASSPWTGDNEQFF.

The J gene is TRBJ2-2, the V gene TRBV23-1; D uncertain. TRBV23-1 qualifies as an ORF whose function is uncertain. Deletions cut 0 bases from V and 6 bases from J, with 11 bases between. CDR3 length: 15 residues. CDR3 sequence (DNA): TGCGCCAGCAGTCAATCGGAGTGGGCGGCCGGGGAGCTGTTTTTT. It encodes CASSQSEWAAGELFF.

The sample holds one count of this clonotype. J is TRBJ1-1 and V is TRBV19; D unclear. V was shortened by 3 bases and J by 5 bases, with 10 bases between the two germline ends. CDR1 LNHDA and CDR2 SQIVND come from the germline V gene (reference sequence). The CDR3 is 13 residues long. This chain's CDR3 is CASSIVSPTEAFF. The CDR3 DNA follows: TGTGCCAGTAGTATTGTGTCCCCAACTGAAGCTTTCTTT.

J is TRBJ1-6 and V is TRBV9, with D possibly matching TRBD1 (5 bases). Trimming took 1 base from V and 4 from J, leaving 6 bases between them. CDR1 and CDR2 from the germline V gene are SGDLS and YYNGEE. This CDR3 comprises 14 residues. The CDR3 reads CASSVTGYNSPLHF. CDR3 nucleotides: TGTGCCAGCAGCGTAACAGGTTATAATTCACCCCTCCACTTT.

The DNA of the CDR3 is TGTGCCAGCAGCCTCGACAGACAGACTGAAGCTTTCTTT. This sequence encodes CASSLDRQTEAFF. This chain links TRBV11-2 with TRBJ1-1; TRBD1 is a possible D gene (5 bases). The CDR3 runs 13 residues. V was clipped by 5 bases and J by 5 bases, with 12 bases between them. Germline lookup yields CDR1 SGHAT and CDR2 FQNNGV.

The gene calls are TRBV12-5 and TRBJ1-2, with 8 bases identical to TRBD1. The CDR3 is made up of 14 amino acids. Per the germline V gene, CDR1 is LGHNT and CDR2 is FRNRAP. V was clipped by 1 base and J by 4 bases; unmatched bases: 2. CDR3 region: CASGLGQGTYGYTF. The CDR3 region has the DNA TGTGCTAGTGGTTTGGGACAGGGGACCTATGGCTACACCTTC.

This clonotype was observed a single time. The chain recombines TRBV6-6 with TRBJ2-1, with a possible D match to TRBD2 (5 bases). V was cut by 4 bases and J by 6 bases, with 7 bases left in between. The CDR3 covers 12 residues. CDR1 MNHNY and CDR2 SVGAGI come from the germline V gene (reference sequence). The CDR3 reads CASSLGSNEQFF. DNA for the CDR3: TGTGCCAGCAGTTTAGGGAGCAATGAGCAGTTCTTC.

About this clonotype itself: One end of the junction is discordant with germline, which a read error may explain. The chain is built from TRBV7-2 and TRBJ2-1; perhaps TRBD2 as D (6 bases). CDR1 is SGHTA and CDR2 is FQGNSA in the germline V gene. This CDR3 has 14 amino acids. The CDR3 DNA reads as TGTGCCAGCACCTTAGCTCGGGAGTTAGGTGAGCAGTTCTTC. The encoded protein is CASTLARELGEQFF.

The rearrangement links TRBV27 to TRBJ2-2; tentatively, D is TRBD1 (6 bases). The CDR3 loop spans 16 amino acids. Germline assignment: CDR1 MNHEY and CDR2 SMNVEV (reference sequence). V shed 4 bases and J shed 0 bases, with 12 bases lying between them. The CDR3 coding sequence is TGTGCCAGCAGTTCCGGGACATATACGAACACCGGGGAGCTGTTTTTT. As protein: CASSSGTYTNTGELFF.

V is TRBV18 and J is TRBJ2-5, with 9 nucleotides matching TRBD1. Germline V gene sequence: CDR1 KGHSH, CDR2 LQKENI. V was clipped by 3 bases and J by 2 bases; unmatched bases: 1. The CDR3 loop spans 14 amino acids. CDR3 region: CASSPGQGQETQYF. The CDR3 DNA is TGTGCCAGCTCACCTGGACAGGGGCAAGAGACCCAGTACTTC.

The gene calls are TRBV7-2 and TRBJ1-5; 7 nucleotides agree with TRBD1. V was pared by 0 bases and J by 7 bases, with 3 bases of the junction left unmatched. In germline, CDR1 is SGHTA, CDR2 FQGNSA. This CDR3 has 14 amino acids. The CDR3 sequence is CASSLARGGQPQHF. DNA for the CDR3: TGTGCCAGCAGCTTAGCCAGGGGGGGCCAGCCCCAGCATTTT.

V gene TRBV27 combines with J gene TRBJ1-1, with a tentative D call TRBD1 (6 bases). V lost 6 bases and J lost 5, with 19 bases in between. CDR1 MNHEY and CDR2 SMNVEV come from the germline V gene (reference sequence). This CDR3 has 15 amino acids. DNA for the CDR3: TGTGCCAGCAGAATAAAGGGACACGAAAGGACTGAAGCTTTCTTT. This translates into CASRIKGHERTEAFF.

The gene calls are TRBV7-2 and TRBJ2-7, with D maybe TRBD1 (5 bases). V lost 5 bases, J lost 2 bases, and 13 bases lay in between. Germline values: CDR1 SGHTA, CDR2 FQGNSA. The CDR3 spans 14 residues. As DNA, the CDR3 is TGTGCCAGCAGCCCCGACAGTTACGCCTACGAGCAGTACTTC. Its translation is CASSPDSYAYEQYF.